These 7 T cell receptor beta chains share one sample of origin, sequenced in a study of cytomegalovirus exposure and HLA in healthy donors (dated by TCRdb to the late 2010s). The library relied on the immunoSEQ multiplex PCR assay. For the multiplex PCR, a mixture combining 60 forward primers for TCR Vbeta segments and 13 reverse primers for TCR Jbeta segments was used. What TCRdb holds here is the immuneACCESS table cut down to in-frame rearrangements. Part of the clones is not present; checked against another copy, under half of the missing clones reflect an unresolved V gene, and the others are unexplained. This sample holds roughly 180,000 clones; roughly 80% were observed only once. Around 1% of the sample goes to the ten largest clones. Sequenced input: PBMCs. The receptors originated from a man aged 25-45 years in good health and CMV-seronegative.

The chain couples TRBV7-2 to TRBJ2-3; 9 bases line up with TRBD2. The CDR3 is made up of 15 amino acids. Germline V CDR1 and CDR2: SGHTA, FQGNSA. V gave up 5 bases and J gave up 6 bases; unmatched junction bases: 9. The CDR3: CASSVNSGSGDTQYF. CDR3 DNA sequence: TGTGCCAGCAGCGTAAATAGCGGGAGTGGGGATACGCAGTATTTT.

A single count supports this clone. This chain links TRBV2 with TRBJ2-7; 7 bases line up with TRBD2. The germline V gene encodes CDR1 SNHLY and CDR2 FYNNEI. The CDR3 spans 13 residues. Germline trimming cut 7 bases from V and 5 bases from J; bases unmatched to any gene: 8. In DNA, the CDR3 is TGTGCCAGCAATCGCGGGAGTCTGAACGAGCAGTACTTC. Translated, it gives CASNRGSLNEQYF.

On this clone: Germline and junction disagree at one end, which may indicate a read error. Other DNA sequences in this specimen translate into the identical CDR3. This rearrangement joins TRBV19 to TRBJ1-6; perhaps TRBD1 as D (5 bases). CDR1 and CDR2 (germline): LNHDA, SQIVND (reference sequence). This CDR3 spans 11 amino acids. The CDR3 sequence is CRATVTSPLHF. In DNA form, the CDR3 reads TGCAGGGCAACCGTCACTTCACCCCTCCACTTT.

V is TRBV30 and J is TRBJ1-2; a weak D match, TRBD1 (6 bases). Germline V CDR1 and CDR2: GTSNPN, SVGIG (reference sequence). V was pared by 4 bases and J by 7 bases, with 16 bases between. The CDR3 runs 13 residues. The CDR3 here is CAWTPGGPRGYTF. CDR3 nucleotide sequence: TGTGCCTGGACGCCGGGGGGCCCCCGTGGCTACACCTTC.

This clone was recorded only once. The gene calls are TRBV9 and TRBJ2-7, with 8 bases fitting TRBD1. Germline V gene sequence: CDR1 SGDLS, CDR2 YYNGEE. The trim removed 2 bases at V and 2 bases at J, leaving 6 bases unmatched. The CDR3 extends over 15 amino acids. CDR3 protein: CASSVGRQGTYEQYF. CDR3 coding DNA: TGTGCCAGCAGCGTGGGGAGACAGGGGACCTACGAGCAGTACTTC.

The CDR3 region is CASSPLGFKTGRETQYF. CDR3 nucleotide sequence: TGTGCCAGCAGCCCCCTGGGTTTTAAGACAGGGAGAGAGACCCAGTACTTC. V is TRBV7-8 and J is TRBJ2-5; 7 bases are a match to TRBD1. V shed 5 bases and J 4 bases; nucleotides not matched to a gene: 16. This CDR3 has 17 residues. CDR1 and CDR2 (germline): SGHVS, FQNEAQ. Together with reference TRBV7-8 and TRBJ2-5, the CDR3 gives the full variable domain: GAGVSQSPRYKVAKRGQDVALRCDPISGHVSLFWYQQALGQGPEFLTYFQNEAQLDKSGLPSDRFFAERPEGSVSTLKIQRTQQEDSAVYLCASSPLGFKTGRETQYFGPGTRLLVL.

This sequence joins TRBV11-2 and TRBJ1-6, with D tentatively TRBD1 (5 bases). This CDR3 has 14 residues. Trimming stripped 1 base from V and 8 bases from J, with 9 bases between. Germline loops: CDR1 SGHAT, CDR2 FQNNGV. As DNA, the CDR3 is TGTGCCAGCAGCTTAGTTTGGGGGGATTCACCCCTCCACTTT. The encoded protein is CASSLVWGDSPLHF.